This entry features one TCR beta chain sequence. What it recognizes is unknown. The study ran its PCR with 60 Vbeta and 13 Jbeta primers. Data came from immunoSEQ multiplex PCR; TCRdb stores just in-frame clones and leaves some out. The data hold around 200,000 clones, with roughly 80% observed a single time. Germline CDR1 SGHAT, CDR2 FQNNGV. The CDR3 is 15 residues long. The J segment lost 6 bases and the V segment lost 7 bases, leaving 11 bases of the junction unmatched. The data stem from a study of cytomegalovirus exposure and HLA in healthy donors. Study outcomes and limitations: Diagnosis of cytomegalovirus status made by the classifier reportedly showed high specificity and sensitivity. A later analysis found that most CMV-associated TCR beta chains appeared HLA-restricted.

Sequencing used PBMCs. The chain employs TRBV11-2 and TRBJ2-1; 8 bases map to TRBD2. This sequence was found in a boy younger than 18 in good health and CMV-seronegative. Here the CDR3 reads CASNWIAGNVNEQFF. CDR3 DNA sequence: TGTGCCAGCAACTGGATAGCGGGGAATGTCAATGAGCAGTTCTTC.